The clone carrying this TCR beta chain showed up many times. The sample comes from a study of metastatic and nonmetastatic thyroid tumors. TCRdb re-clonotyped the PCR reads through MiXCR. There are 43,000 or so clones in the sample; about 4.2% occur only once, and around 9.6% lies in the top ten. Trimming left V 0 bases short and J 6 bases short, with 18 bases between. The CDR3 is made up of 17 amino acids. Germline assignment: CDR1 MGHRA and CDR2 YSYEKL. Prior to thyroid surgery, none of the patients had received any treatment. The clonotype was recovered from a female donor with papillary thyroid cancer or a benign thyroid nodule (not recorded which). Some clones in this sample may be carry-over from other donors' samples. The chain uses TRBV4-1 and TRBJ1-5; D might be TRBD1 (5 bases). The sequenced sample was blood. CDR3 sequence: CASSQDGAIVSVQPQHF. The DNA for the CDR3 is TGCGCCAGCAGCCAAGATGGGGCGATTGTGTCTGTTCAGCCCCAGCATTTT.